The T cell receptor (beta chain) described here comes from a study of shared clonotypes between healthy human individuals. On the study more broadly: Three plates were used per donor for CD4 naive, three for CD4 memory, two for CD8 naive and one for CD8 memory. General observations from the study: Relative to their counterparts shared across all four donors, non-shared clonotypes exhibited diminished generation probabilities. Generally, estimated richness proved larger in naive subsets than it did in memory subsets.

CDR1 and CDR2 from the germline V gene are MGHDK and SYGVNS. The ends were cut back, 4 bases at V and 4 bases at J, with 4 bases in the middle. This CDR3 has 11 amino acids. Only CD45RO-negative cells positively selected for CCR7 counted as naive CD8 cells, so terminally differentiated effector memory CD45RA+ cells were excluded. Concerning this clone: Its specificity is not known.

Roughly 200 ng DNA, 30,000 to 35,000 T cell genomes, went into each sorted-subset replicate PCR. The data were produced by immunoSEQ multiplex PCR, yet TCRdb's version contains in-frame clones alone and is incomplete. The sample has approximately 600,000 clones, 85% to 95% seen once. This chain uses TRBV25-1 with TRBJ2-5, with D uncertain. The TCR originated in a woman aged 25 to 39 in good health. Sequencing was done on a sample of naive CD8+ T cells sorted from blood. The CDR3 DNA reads TGTGCCAGCAGTGGTTTAGAGACCCAGTACTTC. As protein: CASSGLETQYF.